The next 30 T cell receptor beta chains were all read from a single sample in a study of CD8+CD57+ T cells in acquired aplastic anemia. The template for TCR beta VDJ and CDR3 sequence profiling was genomic DNA. TCRdb reanalysed the reads using MiXCR and keeps one entry per CDR3 protein. The sample has tens of thousands of distinct CDR3 sequences; roughly 70% are singletons. The patients chosen for sequencing had shown expansion of CD8+CD57+ cells (detected by flow cytometry). What was sequenced was sorted CD4+, CD8+, or CD8+CD57+ T cells (not recorded which) from PBMCs. The receptor set was obtained from a human donor with aplastic anemia.

The rearrangement joins TRBV24-1 to TRBJ1-1, with 7 bases aligning to TRBD1. The V gene end was trimmed by 3 bases and the J gene end by 7 bases; junction bases not matched to a gene: 4. The CDR3 covers 13 residues. CDR1 is KGHDR, CDR2 SFDVKD, per germline. CDR3: CATSDTRDSEAFF. The CDR3 DNA reads TGTGCCACCAGTGATACAAGGGACAGTGAAGCTTTCTTT.

The rearrangement links TRBV10-2 to TRBJ2-3, with TRBD2 matching 12 bases. The CDR3 is 15 residues long. Trimming cost V 6 bases and J 7 bases; bases outside gene matches: 8. Germline loops: CDR1 WSHSY, CDR2 SAAADI. The CDR3: CASRETSGSLYTQYF. In DNA, the CDR3 is TGCGCCAGCAGGGAGACTAGCGGGAGTTTATATACGCAGTATTTT.

J is TRBJ2-2 and V is TRBV24-1, with D possibly being TRBD2 (6 bases). The CDR3 is 15 residues long. CDR1 and CDR2 (germline): KGHDR, SFDVKD. Trimming stripped 7 bases from V and 6 bases from J, with 17 bases between. Here the CDR3 DNA reads TGTGCCACCAGAGCAGATGGAGGGGAGGCCGGGGAGCTGTTTTTT. Translation gives CATRADGGEAGELFF.

The genes are TRBV13 and TRBJ1-4; 8 nucleotides line up with TRBD1. The trim removed 5 bases at V and 8 bases at J, leaving 10 bases unmatched. The CDR3 has 15 residues. Germline CDR1 reads PRHDT; CDR2 reads FYEKMQ (reference sequence). Written as DNA, the CDR3 is TGTGCCAGCAGCAAACGGACAGGGCTGAACGAAAAACTGTTTTTT. As protein: CASSKRTGLNEKLFF.

This clonotype has only a few counts. CDR3 nucleotide sequence: TGTGCCACCAGCAGGCGTGGGCAAGAGACCCAGTACTTC. It codes for CATSRRGQETQYF. The chain combines TRBV15 with TRBJ2-5; D gene uncertain. V was trimmed by 3 bases and J by 2 bases, leaving 7 bases between them. The germline V gene encodes CDR1 LNHNV and CDR2 YYDKDF (reference sequence). CDR3 length equals 13 residues.

This chain uses TRBV15 with TRBJ1-5, with D uncertain. V was pared by 0 bases and J by 5 bases, with 8 bases between. The CDR3 length is 14 residues. Germline V gene data show CDR1 as LNHNV and CDR2 as YYDKDF (reference sequence). The CDR3 region is CATSRDESYQPQHF. The CDR3 bases are TGTGCCACCAGCAGAGATGAAAGCTATCAGCCCCAGCATTTT. The full variable domain, in which reference TRBV15 and TRBJ1-5 provide the parts outside the CDR3, is DAMVIQNPRYQVTQFGKPVTLSCSQTLNHNVMYWYQQKSSQAPKLLFHYYDKDFNNEADTPDNFQSRRPNTSFCFLDIRSPGLGDTAMYLCATSRDESYQPQHFGDGTRLSIL.

J is TRBJ2-7 and V is TRBV24-1; tentatively, D is TRBD2 (6 bases). Germline V CDR1 and CDR2: KGHDR, SFDVKD. Trimming took 3 bases from V and 3 from J, leaving 11 bases between them. The CDR3 length is 14 residues. The CDR3: CATSDNGGRYEQYF. Here the CDR3 DNA reads TGTGCCACCAGTGATAACGGGGGACGCTACGAGCAGTACTTC.

This chain links TRBV20-1 with TRBJ2-7; no definite D call. Trimming cost V 5 bases and J 5 bases, with 16 bases left between them. Looked up from germline, CDR1 is DFQATT and CDR2 is SNEGSKA (reference sequence). The CDR3 is 13 amino acids. The CDR3 DNA reads TGCAGTGCTGTGGAGACTGGCACCCACGAGCAGTACTTC. As protein: CSAVETGTHEQYF.

The chain carries TRBV29-1 and TRBJ2-2, with D perhaps TRBD2 (5 bases). With 6 bases removed from V and 4 bases from J, the gap between germline ends came to 9 bases. Germline V lookup: CDR1 SQVTM, CDR2 ANQGSEA. The CDR3 is 12 residues long. CDR3 nucleotides: TGCAGCGTGATACGGGGCACCGGGGAGCTGTTTTTT. Amino acids: CSVIRGTGELFF.

This clonotype has a single count. The chain employs TRBV5-1 and TRBJ1-4; D perhaps matches TRBD1 (6 bases). With 4 bases removed from V and 5 bases from J, the gap between germline ends came to 15 bases. Germline V lookup: CDR1 SGHRS, CDR2 YFSETQ. This CDR3 has 15 amino acids. The CDR3 DNA sequence: TGCGCCAGCAGCCAGGGGACTGGGGAAAATGAAAAACTGTTTTTT. The encoded protein is CASSQGTGENEKLFF.

V is TRBV10-2 and J is TRBJ2-2; D call uncertain. The CDR3 is 14 amino acids. V was shortened by 4 bases and J by 0 bases, with 6 bases between the two germline ends. Per germline, CDR1 WSHSY and CDR2 SAAADI. The CDR3 is CASSGQANTGELFF. CDR3 in DNA: TGCGCCAGCAGTGGGCAGGCGAACACCGGGGAGCTGTTTTTT.

This clonotype appeared a few times. V and J are TRBV29-1 and TRBJ1-1; D uncertain. The CDR3 totals 13 residues. Germline V gene sequence: CDR1 SQVTM, CDR2 ANQGSEA. V was shortened by 5 bases and J by 3 bases, with 13 bases between the two germline ends. The CDR3 DNA reads TGCAGCGTTACTCCACCTCAACACACTGAAGCTTTCTTT. Translation: CSVTPPQHTEAFF. Full variable domain (remainder filled in from reference TRBV29-1 and TRBJ1-1): SAVISQKPSRDICQRGTSLTIQCQVDSQVTMMFWYRQQPGQSLTLIATANQGSEATYESGFVIDKFPISRPNLTFSTLTVSNMSPEDSSIYLCSVTPPQHTEAFFGQGTRLTVV.

In its sample, this clonotype was seen a few times. The gene calls are TRBV10-2 and TRBJ1-1; TRBD1 matches at 8 bases. CDR1 is WSHSY, CDR2 SAAADI, per germline. This CDR3 contains 13 residues. The junction had 0 bases not matched to a gene; V was cut back by 6 bases and J by 0 bases. The CDR3 loop is CASRTGVNTEAFF. The CDR3, as DNA: TGCGCCAGCAGGACAGGGGTGAACACTGAAGCTTTCTTT.

This clonotype has more than one count but fewer than ten. The chain has TRBV15 and TRBJ2-5; D gene ambiguous. This CDR3 contains 12 residues. Germline V gene data show CDR1 as LNHNV and CDR2 as YYDKDF (reference sequence). V was shortened by 8 bases and J by 5 bases, with 12 bases between the two germline ends. The CDR3 loop reads CATDALSETQYF. The CDR3 DNA reads as TGTGCCACCGATGCTTTGAGCGAGACCCAGTACTTC.

This clonotype has only a few counts. At one of its ends the junction is not consistent with the germline gene, which may arise from a read error. The CDR3 DNA sequence: TGTGCTAGCAGCGAGGACAGGGGACCCTCCTACGAGCAGTACTTC. Translating it yields CASSEDRGPSYEQYF. The V gene is TRBV7-7, the J gene TRBJ2-7; 9 bases agree with TRBD1. The CDR3 runs 15 residues. Germline CDR1 SSHAT, CDR2 FNYEAQ (reference sequence).

The chain carries TRBV5-1 and TRBJ1-1; a weak D match, TRBD1 (5 bases). This CDR3 has 16 amino acids. CDR1 SGHRS and CDR2 YFSETQ come from the germline V gene. V was pared by 0 bases and J by 6 bases, with 18 bases between. The CDR3 loop is CASSLEASVAGSEAFF. The CDR3 nucleotides are TGCGCCAGCAGCTTGGAGGCATCGGTGGCAGGGTCTGAAGCTTTCTTT.

The V and J genes are TRBV5-1 and TRBJ2-5, with 9 nucleotides matching TRBD1. The germline CDR1 and CDR2 sequences are SGHRS and YFSETQ. The CDR3 sequence is 16 residues long. J lost 5 bases, V lost 5 bases, and 13 bases had no gene match. The CDR3 region has the DNA TGCGCCAGCAGTCCCACCACAGGGGGCGAGTTGGAGACCCAGTACTTC. Its translation is CASSPTTGGELETQYF.

The DNA of the CDR3 is TGCAGTGTAAGTTTCCGGGGCGGGGACACTGAAGCTTTCTTT. Translating gives CSVSFRGGDTEAFF. This rearrangement joins TRBV29-1 to TRBJ1-1; perhaps TRBD1 as D (5 bases). Germline-derived CDR1 and CDR2 are SQVTM and ANQGSEA. The CDR3 sequence is 14 residues long.

The genes are TRBV10-3 and TRBJ2-2; a possible D gene is TRBD2 (6 bases). Trimming stripped 4 bases from V and 4 bases from J, with 10 bases between. Germline V CDR1 and CDR2: ENHRY, SYGVKD. This CDR3 spans 14 amino acids. In DNA, the CDR3 is TGTGCCATCAGTGCGACTAGTTTCACCGGGGAGCTGTTTTTT. This sequence encodes CAISATSFTGELFF.

This clonotype was detected many times. This chain connects TRBV7-9 to TRBJ1-1; D not certain. The CDR3 has 13 residues. The germline V gene has CDR1 SEHNR and CDR2 FQNEAQ (reference sequence). The V end lost 5 bases, the J end lost 0 bases, and 7 bases lay between the germline ends. Written as DNA, the CDR3 is TGTGCCAGCAGCCCAACTCTGAACACTGAAGCTTTCTTT. Its protein product is CASSPTLNTEAFF.

The chain carries TRBV5-1 and TRBJ2-5; tentatively, D is TRBD1 or TRBD2 (5 bases each). Trimming cost V 1 base and J 5 bases, with 15 bases left between them. The CDR3 runs to 15 residues. The germline V gene has CDR1 SGHRS and CDR2 YFSETQ. The CDR3 here is CASSLRGQGRETQYF. The CDR3 nucleotides read TGCGCCAGCAGCTTGCGGGGTCAGGGAAGGGAGACCCAGTACTTC.

This clonotype was seen a few times. The rearrangement uses TRBV7-9 and TRBJ2-7; D call uncertain. CDR1 SEHNR and CDR2 FQNEAQ come from the germline V gene (reference sequence). CDR3 length: 11 amino acids. V dropped 2 bases and J dropped 5 bases, with 4 bases sitting between them. This CDR3 reads CASSLFNEQYF. The CDR3, as DNA: TGTGCCAGCAGCTTATTCAACGAGCAGTACTTC.

This CDR3 is CSARPGSGDQPQHF. CDR3 nucleotides: TGCAGTGCTAGGCCAGGTTCGGGCGATCAGCCCCAGCATTTT. The chain combines TRBV20-1 with TRBJ1-5; D ambiguous. CDR3 length equals 14 residues. Germline-derived CDR1 and CDR2 are DFQATT and SNEGSKA (reference sequence). With 3 bases removed from V and 5 bases from J, the gap between germline ends came to 14 bases.

Written as DNA, the CDR3 is TGCAGTGCTACCCCCTTTGGGGAGAACACAGATACGCAGTATTTT. It is translated as CSATPFGENTDTQYF. This chain uses TRBV20-1 with TRBJ2-3, with D possibly matching TRBD2 (5 bases). V was trimmed by 4 bases and J by 2 bases, leaving 16 bases between them. This CDR3 comprises 15 residues. Germline-derived CDR1 and CDR2 are DFQATT and SNEGSKA (reference sequence).

V and J are TRBV15 and TRBJ2-3, with 7 bases aligning to TRBD2. CDR1 and CDR2 (germline): LNHNV, YYDKDF (reference sequence). J gave up 0 bases and V 1 base, and 10 bases lay outside the gene matches. The CDR3 has 18 amino acids. The CDR3 loop is CATSRARGVSVSTDTQYF. The CDR3 DNA reads TGTGCCACCAGCAGAGCCCGGGGGGTTAGCGTTAGCACAGATACGCAGTATTTT.

This clonotype was recorded once. J is TRBJ2-7 and V is TRBV10-3; possible D gene TRBD2, 6 bases. This CDR3 is 13 amino acids long. The germline CDR1 and CDR2 sequences are ENHRY and SYGVKD. V lost 6 bases and J 4 bases, leaving 13 bases between the germline ends. CDR3 sequence reads: CAISVGGGYEQYF. The DNA for the CDR3 is TGTGCCATCAGCGTGGGCGGAGGGTACGAGCAGTACTTC.

The DNA for the CDR3 is TGTGCCAGCAGCCCGGTAGCGGGAGGCCGAGAGACCCAGTACTTC. Translating gives CASSPVAGGRETQYF. The chain has TRBV7-2 and TRBJ2-5, with 10 bases identical to TRBD2. Per germline, CDR1 SGHTA and CDR2 FQGNSA. This CDR3 has 15 amino acids. The J segment lost 4 bases and the V segment lost 5 bases, leaving 7 bases of the junction unmatched.

In DNA form, the CDR3 reads TGTGCCAGCAACCAGGGACAGGCCTACAATGAGCAGTTCTTC. Residues: CASNQGQAYNEQFF. This sequence joins TRBV11-1 and TRBJ2-1, with TRBD1 matching over 8 bases. The CDR3 is 14 amino acids. Germline trimming cut 7 bases from V and 2 bases from J; bases unmatched to any gene: 4. The germline gives CDR1 SGHAT, CDR2 FQDESV (reference sequence).

The CDR3 DNA reads as TGCGCCAGCAGCTTGGGGGCGGGAGGGCCTAGAAATGAGCAGTTCTTC. Amino acids: CASSLGAGGPRNEQFF. The V and J genes are TRBV5-1 and TRBJ2-1; 9 nucleotides align to TRBD2. The CDR3 extends over 16 amino acids. The V gene end was trimmed by 0 bases and the J gene end by 7 bases; junction bases not matched to a gene: 8. In germline, CDR1 is SGHRS, CDR2 YFSETQ. Using reference TRBV5-1 and TRBJ2-1 for the parts outside the CDR3, the full variable domain is KAGVTQTPRYLIKTRGQQVTLSCSPISGHRSVSWYQQTPGQGLQFLFEYFSETQRNKGNFPGRFSGRQFSNSRSEMNVSTLELGDSALYLCASSLGAGGPRNEQFFGPGTRLTVL.

This rearrangement joins TRBV20-1 to TRBJ1-1; TRBD1 is a possible D gene (5 bases). This CDR3 has 14 amino acids. Germline V gene lookup returns CDR1 DFQATT and CDR2 SNEGSKA (reference sequence). Between the trimmed V and J ends, which lost 1 base and 1 base, there was a span of 10 bases. The CDR3 DNA is TGCAGTGCTAGAGGGGGCCAAAAGAACACTGAAGCTTTCTTT. The encoded protein is CSARGGQKNTEAFF.